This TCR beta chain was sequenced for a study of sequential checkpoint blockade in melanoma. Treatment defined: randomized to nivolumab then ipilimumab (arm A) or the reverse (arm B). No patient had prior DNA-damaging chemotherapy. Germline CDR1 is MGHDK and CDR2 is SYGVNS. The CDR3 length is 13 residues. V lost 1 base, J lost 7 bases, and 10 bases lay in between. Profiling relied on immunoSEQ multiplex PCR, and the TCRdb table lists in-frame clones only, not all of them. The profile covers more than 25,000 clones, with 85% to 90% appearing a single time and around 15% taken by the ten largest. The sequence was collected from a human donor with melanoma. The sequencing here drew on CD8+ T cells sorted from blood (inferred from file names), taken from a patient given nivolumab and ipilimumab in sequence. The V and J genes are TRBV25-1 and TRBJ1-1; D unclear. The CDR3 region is CASSESLEYEAFF. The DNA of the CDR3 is TGTGCCAGCAGTGAATCCCTTGAGTATGAAGCTTTCTTT.